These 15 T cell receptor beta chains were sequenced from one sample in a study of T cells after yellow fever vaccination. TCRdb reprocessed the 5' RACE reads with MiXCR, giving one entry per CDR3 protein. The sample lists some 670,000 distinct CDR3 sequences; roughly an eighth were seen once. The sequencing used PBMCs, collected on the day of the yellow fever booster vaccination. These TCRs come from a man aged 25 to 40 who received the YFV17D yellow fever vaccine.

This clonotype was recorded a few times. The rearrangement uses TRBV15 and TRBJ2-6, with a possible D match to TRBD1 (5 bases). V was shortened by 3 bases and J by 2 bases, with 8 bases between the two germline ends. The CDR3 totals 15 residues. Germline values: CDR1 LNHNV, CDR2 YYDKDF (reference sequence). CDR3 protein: CATSRARAGANVLTF. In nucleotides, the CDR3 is TGTGCCACCAGCAGGGCCAGGGCTGGGGCCAACGTCCTGACTTTC.

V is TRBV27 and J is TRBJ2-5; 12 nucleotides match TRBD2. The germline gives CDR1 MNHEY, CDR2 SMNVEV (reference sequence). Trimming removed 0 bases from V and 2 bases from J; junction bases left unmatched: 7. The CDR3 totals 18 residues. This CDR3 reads CASSLSGLAGPEQETQYF. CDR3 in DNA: TGTGCCAGCAGTTTATCGGGACTAGCGGGCCCCGAGCAAGAGACCCAGTACTTC.

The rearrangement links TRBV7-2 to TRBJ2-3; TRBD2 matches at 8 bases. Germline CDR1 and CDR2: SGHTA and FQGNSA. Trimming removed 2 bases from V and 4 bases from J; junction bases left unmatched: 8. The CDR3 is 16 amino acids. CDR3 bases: TGTGCCAGCAGCTTAAACGGGGGACTAGGGGCAGATACGCAGTATTTT. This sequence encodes CASSLNGGLGADTQYF. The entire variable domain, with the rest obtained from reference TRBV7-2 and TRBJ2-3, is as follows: GAGVSQSPSNKVTEKGKDVELRCDPISGHTALYWYRQSLGQGLEFLIYFQGNSAPDKSGLPSDRFSAERTGGSVSTLTIQRTQQEDSAVYLCASSLNGGLGADTQYFGPGTRLTVL.

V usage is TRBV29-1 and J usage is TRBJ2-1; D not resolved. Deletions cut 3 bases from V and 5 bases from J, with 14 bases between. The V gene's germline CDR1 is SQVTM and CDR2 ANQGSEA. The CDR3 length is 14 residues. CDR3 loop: CSVDARKLNNEQFF. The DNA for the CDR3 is TGCAGCGTTGATGCTAGAAAGCTGAACAATGAGCAGTTCTTC.

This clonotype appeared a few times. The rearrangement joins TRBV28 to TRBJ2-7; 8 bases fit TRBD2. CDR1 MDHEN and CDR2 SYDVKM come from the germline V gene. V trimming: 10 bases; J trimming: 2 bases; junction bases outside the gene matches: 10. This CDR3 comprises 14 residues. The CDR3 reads CATLSGGQPYEQYF. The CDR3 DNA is TGTGCCACCCTTTCGGGGGGGCAACCCTACGAGCAGTACTTC.

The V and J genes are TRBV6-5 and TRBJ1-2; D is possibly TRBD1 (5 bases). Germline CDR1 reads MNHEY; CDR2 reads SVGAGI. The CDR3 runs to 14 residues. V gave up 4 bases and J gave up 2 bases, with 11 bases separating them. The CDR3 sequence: CASSLGAANYGYTF. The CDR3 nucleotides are TGTGCCAGCAGTTTAGGGGCAGCCAACTATGGCTACACCTTC.

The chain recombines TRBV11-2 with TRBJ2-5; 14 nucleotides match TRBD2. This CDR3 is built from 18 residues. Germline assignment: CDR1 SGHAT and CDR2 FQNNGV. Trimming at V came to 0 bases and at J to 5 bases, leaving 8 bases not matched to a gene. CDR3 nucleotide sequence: TGTGCCAGCAGCTTAGACCAGACTAGCGGGAGGGCCTTTGAGACCCAGTACTTC. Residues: CASSLDQTSGRAFETQYF.

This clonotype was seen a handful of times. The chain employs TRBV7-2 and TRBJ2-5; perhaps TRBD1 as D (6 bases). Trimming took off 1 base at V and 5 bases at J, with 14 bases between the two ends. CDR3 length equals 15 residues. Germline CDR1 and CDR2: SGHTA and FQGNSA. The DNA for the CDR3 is TGTGCCAGCAGCTTAGGTACTGGGGGCATGGAGACCCAGTACTTC. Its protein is CASSLGTGGMETQYF.

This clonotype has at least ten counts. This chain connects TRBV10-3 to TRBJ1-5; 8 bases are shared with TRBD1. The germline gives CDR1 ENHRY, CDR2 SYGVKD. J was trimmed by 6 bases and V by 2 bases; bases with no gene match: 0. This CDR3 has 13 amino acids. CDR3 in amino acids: CAISEGQGQPQHF. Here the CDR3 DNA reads TGTGCCATCAGTGAGGGACAGGGTCAGCCCCAGCATTTT.

The CDR3: CSARGGLSYNEQFF. The CDR3 DNA reads TGCAGTGCCAGGGGGGGATTATCCTACAATGAGCAGTTCTTC. This chain joins TRBV20-1 and TRBJ2-1; D possibly uses TRBD1 or TRBD2 (7 bases each). Germline CDR1 and CDR2: DFQATT and SNEGSKA (reference sequence). With 6 bases removed from V and 1 base from J, the gap between germline ends came to 13 bases. The CDR3 totals 14 residues.

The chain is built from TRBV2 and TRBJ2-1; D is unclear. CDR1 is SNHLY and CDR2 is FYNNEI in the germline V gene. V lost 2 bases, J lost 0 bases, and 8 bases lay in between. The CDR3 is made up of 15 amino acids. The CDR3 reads CASSEYHPSYNEQFF. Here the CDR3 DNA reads TGTGCCAGCAGTGAATACCACCCCTCCTACAATGAGCAGTTCTTC.

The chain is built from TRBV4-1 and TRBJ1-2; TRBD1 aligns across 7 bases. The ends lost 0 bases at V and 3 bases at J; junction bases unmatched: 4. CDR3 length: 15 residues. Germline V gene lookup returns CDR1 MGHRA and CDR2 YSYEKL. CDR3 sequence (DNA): TGCGCCAGCAGCCAAGAAGGCCAGGGGGACTATGGCTACACCTTC. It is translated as CASSQEGQGDYGYTF.

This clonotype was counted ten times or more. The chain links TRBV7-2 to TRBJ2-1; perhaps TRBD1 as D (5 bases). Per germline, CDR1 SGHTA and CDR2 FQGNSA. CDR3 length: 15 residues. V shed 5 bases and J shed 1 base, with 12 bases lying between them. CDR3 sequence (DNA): TGTGCCAGCAGCCCTAGGGGAAAGTCCTACAATGAGCAGTTCTTC. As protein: CASSPRGKSYNEQFF. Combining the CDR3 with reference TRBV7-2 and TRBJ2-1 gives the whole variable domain GAGVSQSPSNKVTEKGKDVELRCDPISGHTALYWYRQSLGQGLEFLIYFQGNSAPDKSGLPSDRFSAERTGGSVSTLTIQRTQQEDSAVYLCASSPRGKSYNEQFFGPGTRLTVL.

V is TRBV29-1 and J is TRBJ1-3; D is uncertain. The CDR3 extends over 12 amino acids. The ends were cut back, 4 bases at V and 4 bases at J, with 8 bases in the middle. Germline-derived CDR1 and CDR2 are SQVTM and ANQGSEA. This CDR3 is CSVGRVGNTIYF. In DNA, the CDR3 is TGCAGCGTTGGGAGGGTCGGAAACACCATATATTTT.

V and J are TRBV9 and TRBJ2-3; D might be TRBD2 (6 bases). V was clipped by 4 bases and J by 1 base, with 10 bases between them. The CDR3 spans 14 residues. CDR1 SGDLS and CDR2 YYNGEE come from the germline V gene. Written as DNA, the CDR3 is TGTGCCAGCAGCCCCAAGCGGGGCACAGATACGCAGTATTTT. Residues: CASSPKRGTDTQYF.